This T cell receptor beta chain came from a study of shared clonotypes between healthy human individuals. Study-wide context: Researchers assigned three CD4 naive, three CD4 memory, two CD8 naive and one CD8 memory plate to each donor. General study findings and limits: In the sorted subsets, rarefaction showed sequencing was incomplete despite large depth. Across subsets, estimated richness was generally greater for naive than for memory populations.

Only in-frame clones appear in the TCRdb table, and some are missing; sequencing was by immunoSEQ multiplex PCR. This repertoire shows some 500,000 clones, more than 95% found once; its top ten account for 0.064%. The germline V and J ends were trimmed by 1 base and 1 base, with 22 bases remaining between them. There are 19 residues in the CDR3. Per germline, CDR1 MNHNS and CDR2 SASEGT. Details on this clone: Its antigen is still unknown.

The sequence was obtained from a woman aged 30 to 39 in good health. Source material: naive CD4+ T cells sorted from blood. The sample's subset: CD45RA+ positively selected. This sequence joins TRBV6-1 and TRBJ1-1; D gene unclear. The CDR3 nucleotides read TGTGCCAGCAGTGAAGGATTACGCGGATTGGCCACTTGGAACACTGAAGCTTTCTTT. It yields the protein CASSEGLRGLATWNTEAFF.